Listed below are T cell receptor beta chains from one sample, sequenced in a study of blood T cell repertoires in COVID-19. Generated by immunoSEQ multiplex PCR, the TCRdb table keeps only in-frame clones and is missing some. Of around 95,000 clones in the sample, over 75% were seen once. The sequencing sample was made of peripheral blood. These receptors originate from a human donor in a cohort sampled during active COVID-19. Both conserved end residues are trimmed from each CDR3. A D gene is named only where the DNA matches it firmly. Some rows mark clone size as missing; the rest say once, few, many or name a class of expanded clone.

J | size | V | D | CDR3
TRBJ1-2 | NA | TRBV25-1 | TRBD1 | ASRGQSVNYGYT
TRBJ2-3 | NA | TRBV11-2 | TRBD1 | ASSQKPGQGNTDTQY
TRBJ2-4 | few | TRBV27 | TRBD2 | ASRVAGVGKNIQY
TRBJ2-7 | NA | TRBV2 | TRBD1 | ASQLSGTGNYEQY
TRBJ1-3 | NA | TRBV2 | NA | ASNPTEIFSGNTIY
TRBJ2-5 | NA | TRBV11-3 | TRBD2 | ASSLGPTSGETQY
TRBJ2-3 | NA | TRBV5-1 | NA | ASTPAEPSTDTQY
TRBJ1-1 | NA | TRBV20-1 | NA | SAVQDTEAF
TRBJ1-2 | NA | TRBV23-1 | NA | ASEYRETNYGYT
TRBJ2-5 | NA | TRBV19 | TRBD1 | ASSPTGEETQY
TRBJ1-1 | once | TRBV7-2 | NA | ASSLQRNTEAF
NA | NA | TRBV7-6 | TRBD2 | ASSYARGGSKSYEQY
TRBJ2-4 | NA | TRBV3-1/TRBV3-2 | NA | ASSQADAALAKNIQY
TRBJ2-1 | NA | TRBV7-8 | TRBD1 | ASSLSGGNEQF
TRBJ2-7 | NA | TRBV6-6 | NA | ASTDGVTGYYEQY
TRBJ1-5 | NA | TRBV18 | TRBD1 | ASSRQGSNQPQH
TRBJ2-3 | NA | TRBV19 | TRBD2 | ASSMQLAGGPSDTQY
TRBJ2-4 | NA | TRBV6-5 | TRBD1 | ASSPRTGANIQY
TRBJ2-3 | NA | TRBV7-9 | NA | ASSLAAAQRTQY
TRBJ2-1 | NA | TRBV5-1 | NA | ASSTGHSSSYNEQF
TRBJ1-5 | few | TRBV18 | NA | ASSSGRGEPQH
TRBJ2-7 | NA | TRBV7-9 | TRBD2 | ASSTPTSGGSYEQY
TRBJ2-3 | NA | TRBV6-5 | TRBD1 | ASRGQGAGTDTQY
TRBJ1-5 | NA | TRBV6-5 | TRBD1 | ASSPGQGGNQPQH
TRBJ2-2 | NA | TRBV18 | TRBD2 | ASSRPTLQREGRTGELF